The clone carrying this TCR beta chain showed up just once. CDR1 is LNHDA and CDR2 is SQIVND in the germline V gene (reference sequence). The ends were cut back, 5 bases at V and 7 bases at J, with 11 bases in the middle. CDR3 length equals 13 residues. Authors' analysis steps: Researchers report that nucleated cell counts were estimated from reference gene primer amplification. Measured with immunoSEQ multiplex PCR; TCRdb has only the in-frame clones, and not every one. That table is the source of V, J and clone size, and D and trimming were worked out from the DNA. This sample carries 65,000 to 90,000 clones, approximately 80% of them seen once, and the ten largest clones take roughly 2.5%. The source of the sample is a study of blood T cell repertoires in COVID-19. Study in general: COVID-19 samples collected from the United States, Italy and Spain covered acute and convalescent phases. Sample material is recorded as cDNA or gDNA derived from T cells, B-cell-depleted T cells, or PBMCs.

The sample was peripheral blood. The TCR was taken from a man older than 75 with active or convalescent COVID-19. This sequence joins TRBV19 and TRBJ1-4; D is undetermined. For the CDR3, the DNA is TGTGCCAGTAGTGCCCGGTTGTCTGAAAAACTGTTTTTT. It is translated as CASSARLSEKLFF.